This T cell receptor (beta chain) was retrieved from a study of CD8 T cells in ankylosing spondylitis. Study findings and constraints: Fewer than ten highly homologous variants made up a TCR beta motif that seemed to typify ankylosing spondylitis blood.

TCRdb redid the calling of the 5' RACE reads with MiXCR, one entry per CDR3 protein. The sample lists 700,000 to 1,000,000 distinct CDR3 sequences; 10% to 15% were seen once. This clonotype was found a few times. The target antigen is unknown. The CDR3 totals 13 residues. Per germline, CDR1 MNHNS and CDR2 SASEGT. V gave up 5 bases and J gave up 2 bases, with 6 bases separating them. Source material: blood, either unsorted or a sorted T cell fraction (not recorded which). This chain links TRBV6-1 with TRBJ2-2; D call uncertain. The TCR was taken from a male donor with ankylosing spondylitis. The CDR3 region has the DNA TGTGCCAGCAGTATTATAAACACCGGGGAGCTGTTTTTT. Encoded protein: CASSIINTGELFF.